This entry lists 9 T cell receptor beta chains sequenced from one sample in a study of blood T cell repertoires in COVID-19. Profiling relied on immunoSEQ multiplex PCR, and the TCRdb table lists in-frame clones only, not all of them. The sample includes approximately 46,000 clones, 82% of them seen just once. The sequenced sample was peripheral blood. The receptor set was obtained from a woman between 55 and 75 years old with acute or convalescent COVID-19.

This clone was counted between two and nine times. The chain joins TRBV6-5 to TRBJ1-5, with D perhaps matching TRBD1 (6 bases). The CDR3 covers 14 residues. The ends were cut back, 6 bases at V and 4 bases at J, with 13 bases in the middle. CDR1 is MNHEY, CDR2 SVGAGI, per germline. This chain's CDR3 is CASSQQGVNQPQHF. For the CDR3, the DNA is TGTGCCAGCAGCCAACAGGGAGTAAATCAGCCCCAGCATTTT.

The genes are TRBV9 and TRBJ2-2; D might be TRBD2 (5 bases). V dropped 0 bases and J dropped 8 bases, with 14 bases sitting between them. Germline V gene lookup returns CDR1 SGDLS and CDR2 YYNGEE. The CDR3 runs 15 residues. As DNA, the CDR3 is TGTGCCAGCAGCGTAGGAGCGGCGAAAGGAGGGGAGCTGTTTTTT. Protein product: CASSVGAAKGGELFF.

The gene calls are TRBV5-1 and TRBJ2-3; D remains unclear. V lost 3 bases, J lost 2 bases, and 13 bases lay in between. The CDR3 has 15 residues. CDR1 is SGHRS and CDR2 is YFSETQ in the germline V gene. The DNA of the CDR3 is TGCGCCAGCAGCTCCACGGGTCACAACACAGATACGCAGTATTTT. It codes for CASSSTGHNTDTQYF.

The V and J genes are TRBV19 and TRBJ1-2; 8 nucleotides align to TRBD1. Germline V gene lookup returns CDR1 LNHDA and CDR2 SQIVND (reference sequence). CDR3 length: 15 residues. With 7 bases clipped from V and 8 bases from J, the junction kept 15 bases outside the gene matches. CDR3 in amino acids: CASTDPGQGVGGYTF. The CDR3 nucleotides are TGTGCCAGTACCGACCCAGGACAGGGTGTAGGGGGCTACACCTTC.

This clone has just one count. V is TRBV3-1 (or the pseudogene TRBV3-2) and J is TRBJ1-1; TRBD1 might be the D (6 bases). The germline gives CDR1 LGHDT, CDR2 YNNKEL (reference sequence). Trimming removed 1 base at V and 8 bases at J, with 14 bases between. CDR3 size: 14 residues. Here the CDR3 reads CASSQGTVIPEAFF. The CDR3 nucleotides are TGTGCCAGCAGCCAAGGGACAGTGATACCAGAAGCTTTCTTT.

CDR3 residues: CSVETGRGHTEAFF. In nucleotides, the CDR3 is TGCAGCGTTGAAACGGGCAGGGGGCACACTGAAGCTTTCTTT. V usage is TRBV29-1 and J usage is TRBJ1-1, with 8 bases fitting TRBD1. J lost 3 bases, V lost 2 bases, and 5 bases had no gene match. The CDR3 is 14 residues long. CDR1 is SQVTM, CDR2 ANQGSEA, per germline.

The V gene is TRBV12-3 or TRBV12-4, the J gene TRBJ1-1; tentative D call: TRBD1 (5 bases). V was trimmed by 6 bases and J by 12 bases, leaving 20 bases between them. The CDR3 is 13 residues long. DNA of the CDR3: TGTGCCAGCAGCCACCTCGGGGGGATAATGACTTTCTTT. Protein: CASSHLGGIMTFF.

The J gene is TRBJ2-1, the V gene TRBV5-6, with 11 bases lining up with TRBD2. Germline V gene lookup returns CDR1 SGHDT and CDR2 YYEEEE. Trimming at V came to 0 bases and at J to 3 bases, leaving 2 bases not matched to a gene. There are 16 residues in the CDR3. CDR3 region: CASSLELAGGYNEQFF. CDR3 sequence (DNA): TGTGCCAGCAGCTTGGAGCTAGCGGGGGGCTACAATGAGCAGTTCTTC. The full variable domain, rest sourced from reference TRBV5-6 and TRBJ2-1, is DAGVTQSPTHLIKTRGQQVTLRCSPKSGHDTVSWYQQALGQGPQFIFQYYEEEERQRGNFPDRFSGHQFPNYSSELNVNALLLGDSALYLCASSLELAGGYNEQFFGPGTRLTVL.

CDR3 region: CASSIGGGPRSYNEQFF. In DNA form, the CDR3 reads TGTGCCAGTAGTATAGGGGGGGGCCCCCGCTCCTACAATGAGCAGTTCTTC. The V and J genes are TRBV19 and TRBJ2-1; possible D gene TRBD2, 7 bases. Germline V gives CDR1 LNHDA, CDR2 SQIVND (reference sequence). V was trimmed by 1 base and J by 0 bases, leaving 13 bases between them. The CDR3 totals 17 residues.